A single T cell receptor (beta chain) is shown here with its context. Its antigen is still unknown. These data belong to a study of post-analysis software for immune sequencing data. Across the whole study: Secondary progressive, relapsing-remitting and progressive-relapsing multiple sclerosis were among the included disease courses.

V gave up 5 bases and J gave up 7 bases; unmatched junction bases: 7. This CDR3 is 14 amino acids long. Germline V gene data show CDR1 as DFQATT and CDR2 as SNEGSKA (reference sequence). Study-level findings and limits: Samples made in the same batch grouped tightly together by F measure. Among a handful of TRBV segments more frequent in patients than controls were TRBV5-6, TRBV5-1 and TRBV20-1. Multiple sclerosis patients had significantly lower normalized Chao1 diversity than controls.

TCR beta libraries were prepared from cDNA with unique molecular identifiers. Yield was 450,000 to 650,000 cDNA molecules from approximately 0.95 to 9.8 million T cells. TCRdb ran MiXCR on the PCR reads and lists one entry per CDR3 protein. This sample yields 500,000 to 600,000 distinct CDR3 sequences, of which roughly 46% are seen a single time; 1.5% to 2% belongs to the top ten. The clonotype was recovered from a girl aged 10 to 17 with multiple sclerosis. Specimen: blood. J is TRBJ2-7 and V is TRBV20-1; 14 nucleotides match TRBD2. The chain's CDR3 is CSASGLAGAEEQYF. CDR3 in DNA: TGCAGTGCTTCGGGACTAGCGGGAGCAGAGGAGCAGTACTTC.